The present entry profiles one TCR beta chain with its context. Its antigen remains undetermined. Per-nucleotide qualities are absent, and no much larger clonotype sits a single base away. Including cysteine and phenylalanine, the CDR3 has 15 amino acids. The read is trimmed to its CDR3 DNA, 45 bases read in frame from base 1. Relative to germline, V is missing 5 bases and J is missing 0 bases, with 4 bases of the junction outside any gene match. The germline V gene sets CDR1 to SGHTA and CDR2 to FQGNSA. The entry originates in a study of blood T cell repertoires in COVID-19 (dated by TCRdb to about 2020). Concerning the study at large: Collaborator samples came from the United States, Italy and Spain and covered acute and convalescent phases of COVID-19. A freely available public database, intended as a resource for researchers studying the immune response to SARS-CoV-2, is where the repertoires were released. Samples came from the ongoing ImmuneRACE study (first 160 participants) plus 1,254 subjects from 6 global collaborators. The sample metadata nearly always contained a de-identified subject ID, COVID-19 status, age in years and sex. HLA class I and class II types, where available, came from metadata supplied by the sample provider rather than from assay-based typing. The material from the prospective study consisted of cDNA or gDNA derived from T cells, B-cell-depleted T cells, or PBMCs. The dataset comprised deeply sampled blood TCRbeta repertoires from subjects exposed to, actively infected with, or recovered from COVID-19. The full study reports these points: Clinical and demographic metadata were provided uncurated, with the amount varying by source and participant.

The immunoSEQ Assay, a bias-controlled multiplex PCR, was used to amplify TCRbeta CDR3 regions from genomic DNA. The original pipeline was this. Within the assay, amplification of reference gene primers was used to estimate how many nucleated cells each sample contained. To quantify the absolute abundance of each unique TCRbeta CDR3 rearrangement, sequence reads were collapsed and filtered. For each sample, productive Simpson clonality was calculated by taking the square root of Simpson's diversity index across productive rearrangements. TCRdb took this table from immuneACCESS and kept in-frame rearrangements with V and J called. Such tables lack part of the clones; where checked against another copy, unresolved V genes explain under half of the gap, and the rest is unexplained. V and J calls and clone size are as listed in that table; D and trimming were resolved from the DNA. The sample data list fewer than 250,000 clones, and roughly 79% of these were observed just once. The ten largest clones represent around 8.9% of the sample.

Participants in the prospective study were enrolled through a virtual design, were aged roughly 18 to 100 years, and lived in about 25 United States geographic areas. To assign participants to cohorts, the prospective study relied on clinical history that participants themselves reported in a screening survey and a study questionnaire. In the prospective study, mobile phlebotomists collected whole blood, serum and a nasopharyngeal or oropharyngeal swab from each participant. Over an approximately two-month period, participants in the prospective study had the option of providing additional blood draws and questionnaires. Blood samples from the prospective study were shipped frozen or at room temperature prior to DNA extraction.

Sequencing input: PBMCs or T cells enriched from blood (not recorded which). The clonotype originates from a woman aged 45-60 years with acute COVID-19. This chain is built from TRBV7-2 and TRBJ1-5; 7 bases in the junction line up with TRBD1. The DNA sequence is as follows: TGTGCCAGCAGCCAGACAGGGATTAGCAATCAGCCCCAGCATTTT. Protein translation: CASSQTGISNQPQHF.